The present entry profiles one T cell receptor (beta chain) with its context. The study sequenced TCR beta in blood CD8+ and CD4+ T cells. Negative isolation yielded CD8+ and CD4+ T cells; FACS enriched TEMRA cells. These data belong to a study of CD8 T cells in Susac syndrome. V trimming: 3 bases; J trimming: 1 base; junction bases outside the gene matches: 2. Germline V lookup: CDR1 SQVTM, CDR2 ANQGSEA. This CDR3 spans 14 amino acids. A quantity of about 0.5 to 1 ug RNA underwent reverse transcription using random hexamers. It was immunoSEQ multiplex PCR that amplified TCR beta CDR3 across 54 Vbeta and 13 Jbeta. Using its own MiXCR run on the immunoSEQ multiplex PCR reads, TCRdb lists one record per CDR3 protein. The sample gives around 79,000 distinct CDR3 sequences, less than 95% of which show up once; just under 0.4% is in the top ten.

This TCR came from a human donor with multiple sclerosis. This rearrangement joins TRBV29-1 to TRBJ2-2, with 7 bases fitting TRBD2. Sequencing was carried out using CD8+ T cells from PBMCs. In DNA, the CDR3 is TGCAGCGTTGATGCTAGCGGGAACACCGGGGAGCTGTTTTTT. Protein: CSVDASGNTGELFF.